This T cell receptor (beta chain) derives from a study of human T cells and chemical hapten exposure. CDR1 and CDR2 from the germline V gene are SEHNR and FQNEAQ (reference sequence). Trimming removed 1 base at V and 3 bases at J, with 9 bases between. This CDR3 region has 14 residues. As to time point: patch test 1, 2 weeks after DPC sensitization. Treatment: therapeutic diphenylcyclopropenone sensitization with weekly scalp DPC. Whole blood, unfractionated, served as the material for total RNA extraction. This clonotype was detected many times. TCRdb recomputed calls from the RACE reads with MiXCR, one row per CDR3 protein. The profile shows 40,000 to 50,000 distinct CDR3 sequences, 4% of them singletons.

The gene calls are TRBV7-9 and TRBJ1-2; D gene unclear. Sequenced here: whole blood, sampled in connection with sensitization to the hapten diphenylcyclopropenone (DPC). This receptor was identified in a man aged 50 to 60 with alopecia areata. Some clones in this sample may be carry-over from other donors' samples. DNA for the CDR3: TGTGCCAGCAGCTTAGGGGAAGCCCACTATGGCTACACCTTC. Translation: CASSLGEAHYGYTF.